These 14 T cell receptor beta chains originate from one sample sequenced in a study of T cell repertoires in cytomegalovirus infection. One entry per CDR3 protein results from TCRdb running MiXCR on the reads. The table has about 830,000 distinct CDR3 sequences, less than 35% seen once. Their target antigens are unknown. The material sequenced was cultured CD8+ T cells from PBMCs, taken from culture after CMV antigen stimulation. The receptors were sampled from a human donor in good health (CMV status not recorded). Some clones in this sample may be carry-over from other donors' samples.

The chain is built from TRBV7-2 and TRBJ2-6; D call uncertain. The CDR3 consists of 12 residues. Trimming shortened V by 7 bases and J by 4 bases, and 5 bases separated the two germline ends. Germline CDR1 SGHTA, CDR2 FQGNSA. DNA for the CDR3: TGTGCCAGCATTACCGGGGCCAACGTCCTGACTTTC. It codes for CASITGANVLTF.

The V gene is TRBV6-1, the J gene TRBJ1-6, with 7 bases aligning to TRBD1. Germline lookup yields CDR1 MNHNS and CDR2 SASEGT. The CDR3 sequence is 16 residues long. V lost 6 bases to trimming and J lost 13 bases; unmatched junction nucleotides: 18. The CDR3 DNA is TGTGCCAGCAGGCCCCGGGACAGTCTGCCCCAGGCGCCCCTCCACTTT. This sequence encodes CASRPRDSLPQAPLHF.

This clonotype was observed a handful of times. J is TRBJ2-7 and V is TRBV6-5, with D tentatively TRBD2 (5 bases). Trimming stripped 2 bases from V and 3 bases from J, with 11 bases between. There are 14 residues in the CDR3. Germline assignment: CDR1 MNHEY and CDR2 SVGAGI. The CDR3 here is CASSYQVEGYEQYF. DNA for the CDR3: TGTGCCAGCAGTTACCAAGTCGAGGGCTACGAGCAGTACTTC.

This rearrangement joins TRBV7-9 to TRBJ2-1; perhaps D is TRBD1 or TRBD2 (5 bases each). Trimming removed 5 bases at V and 0 bases at J, with 20 bases between. The CDR3 sequence is 18 residues long. Germline V lookup: CDR1 SEHNR, CDR2 FQNEAQ (reference sequence). CDR3 nucleotide sequence: TGTGCCAGCAGCCTTCGGACGGGACCGGCTAGCTCCTACAATGAGCAGTTCTTC. It specifies CASSLRTGPASSYNEQFF.

This clonotype occurred many times. The chain links TRBV7-2 to TRBJ1-4, with 9 bases matching TRBD1. Per the germline V gene, CDR1 is SGHTA and CDR2 is FQGNSA. This CDR3 has 14 residues. V lost 5 bases, J lost 8 bases, and 6 bases stayed unmatched. The CDR3 spells CASSRGQGREKLFF. In DNA, the CDR3 is TGTGCCAGCAGCCGGGGACAGGGCAGGGAAAAACTGTTTTTT. Variable domain in full (rest from reference TRBV7-2 and TRBJ1-4): GAGVSQSPSNKVTEKGKDVELRCDPISGHTALYWYRQSLGQGLEFLIYFQGNSAPDKSGLPSDRFSAERTGGSVSTLTIQRTQQEDSAVYLCASSRGQGREKLFFGSGTQLSVL.

The chain is built from TRBV12-3 or TRBV12-4 and TRBJ1-2; no firm D call. The CDR3 totals 14 residues. V lost 3 bases and J lost 4, with 12 bases in between. CDR3 sequence: CASSFEGSGYGYTF. The CDR3 nucleotides are TGTGCCAGCAGTTTTGAGGGATCCGGCTATGGCTACACCTTC.

There are a few counts of this clonotype. This chain joins TRBV27 and TRBJ2-1; either TRBD1 or TRBD2 may supply D (5 bases each). The CDR3 runs to 14 residues. Trimming stripped 8 bases from V and 5 bases from J, with 16 bases between. Germline CDR1 is MNHEY and CDR2 is SMNVEV (reference sequence). The CDR3 is CASERAGSHNEQFF. The CDR3 bases are TGTGCCAGCGAGAGGGCAGGGTCGCACAATGAGCAGTTCTTC.

The V and J genes are TRBV7-9 and TRBJ1-4; a possible D gene is TRBD1 (5 bases). V lost 2 bases and J 10 bases, leaving 14 bases between the germline ends. This CDR3 is built from 14 residues. Germline V CDR1 and CDR2: SEHNR, FQNEAQ (reference sequence). CDR3 sequence reads: CASSLRQREGKLFF. DNA for the CDR3: TGTGCCAGCAGCTTACGACAGCGGGAGGGAAAACTGTTTTTT.

This chain joins TRBV27 and TRBJ2-3; 9 bases fit TRBD2. This CDR3 spans 16 amino acids. V shed 4 bases, J shed 2 bases, and the junction held 7 bases outside the gene matches. The germline V gene has CDR1 MNHEY and CDR2 SMNVEV (reference sequence). The CDR3 protein is CASSWKRGALTDTQYF. The CDR3 nucleotides read TGTGCCAGCAGTTGGAAGCGGGGGGCCCTCACAGATACGCAGTATTTT.

Only a few counts were recorded for this clonotype. The chain couples TRBV7-3 to TRBJ2-2; TRBD1 agrees at 9 bases. This CDR3 region has 16 residues. Per germline, CDR1 SGHTA and CDR2 FQGTGA. V shed 5 bases and J 7 bases; nucleotides not matched to a gene: 11. The CDR3 region has the DNA TGTGCCAGCAGCCCTGGGACAGGGCGTCAGGGCGGGGAGCTGTTTTTT. This codes for CASSPGTGRQGGELFF.

J is TRBJ2-1 and V is TRBV5-1, with TRBD2 as a possible D gene (6 bases). The germline CDR1 and CDR2 sequences are SGHRS and YFSETQ. Trimming shortened V by 7 bases and J by 7 bases, and 12 bases separated the two germline ends. The CDR3 runs 12 residues. CDR3 in DNA: TGCGCCAGCGGGGAGGAGAGGAATGAGCAGTTCTTC. Translated: CASGEERNEQFF.

This clonotype has just a few counts. The chain is built from TRBV6-5 and TRBJ1-1; a possible D gene is TRBD1 (6 bases). CDR1 is MNHEY, CDR2 SVGAGI, per germline. This CDR3 is 15 amino acids long. V was shortened by 7 bases and J by 1 base, with 16 bases between the two germline ends. The CDR3 coding sequence is TGTGCCAGCATCCCGAGGGGGGGAAAGAACACTGAAGCTTTCTTT. This gives the protein CASIPRGGKNTEAFF.

This clonotype has only one observation. The chain uses TRBV5-1 and TRBJ1-4; D might be TRBD1 (5 bases). Trimming took 2 bases from V and 8 from J, leaving 19 bases between them. The germline gives CDR1 SGHRS, CDR2 YFSETQ. The CDR3 runs 16 residues. The CDR3: CASSLTQGAPLEKLFF. CDR3 DNA: TGCGCCAGCAGCTTAACCCAGGGCGCCCCCTTAGAAAAACTGTTTTTT.

This chain connects TRBV5-4 to TRBJ2-3; D is possibly TRBD1 (5 bases). Trimming stripped 4 bases from V and 4 bases from J, with 13 bases between. The CDR3 sequence is 14 residues long. Germline values: CDR1 SGHNT, CDR2 YYREEE (reference sequence). CDR3 region: CASSAARGADTQYF. In DNA, the CDR3 is TGTGCCAGCAGCGCGGCTAGGGGCGCAGATACGCAGTATTTT.